Listed here is a single T cell receptor (beta chain). Germline V gene lookup returns CDR1 SGDLS and CDR2 YYNGEE. Trimming took 2 bases from V and 1 from J, leaving 9 bases between them. CDR3 length: 14 residues. These data originate in a study of blood T cell repertoires in COVID-19. Sequencing used immunoSEQ multiplex PCR; TCRdb keeps in-frame clones, though not all of them. In the table there are about 97,000 clones, around nine tenths of which are singletons. This receptor was taken from a human donor in a cohort sampled during active COVID-19. J is TRBJ1-1 and V is TRBV9, with unresolved D. The sequencing input was peripheral blood. The CDR3 sequence: CASSVEYGNTEAFF. CDR3 DNA: TGTGCCAGCAGCGTCGAGTACGGGAACACTGAAGCTTTCTTT. The whole variable domain, remainder taken from reference TRBV9 and TRBJ1-1, is DSGVTQTPKHLITATGQRVTLRCSPRSGDLSVYWYQQSLDQGLQFLIQYYNGEERAKGNILERFSAQQFPDLHSELNLSSLELGDSALYFCASSVEYGNTEAFFGQGTRLTVV.